The 26 T cell receptor beta chains reported below all come from one sample, sequenced in a study of human T cells and chemical hapten exposure. TCRdb independently ran MiXCR on the RACE reads; one entry per CDR3 protein. The sample has roughly 92,000 distinct CDR3 sequences, roughly an eighth seen once. Time point here: patch test 2, 6 weeks after DPC sensitization. Regarding treatment: therapeutic diphenylcyclopropenone sensitization with weekly scalp DPC. The sequencing used whole blood, collected in connection with sensitization to the hapten diphenylcyclopropenone (DPC). Receptors originate from a woman in her forties with alopecia areata. Some clones in this sample may be carry-over from other donors' samples.

There are a few counts of this clonotype. This sequence joins TRBV24-1 and TRBJ2-3; no definite D call. V gave up 9 bases and J gave up 5 bases, with 8 bases separating them. This CDR3 has 11 amino acids. Germline assignment: CDR1 KGHDR and CDR2 SFDVKD. CDR3 bases: TGTGCCACCCCCCCAAGAGATACGCAGTATTTT. Protein product: CATPPRDTQYF.

This clonotype was observed many times. The chain is built from TRBV27 and TRBJ2-3, with D perhaps TRBD1 or TRBD2 (5 bases each). The CDR3 contains 15 residues. Germline CDR1 is MNHEY and CDR2 is SMNVEV (reference sequence). V lost 1 base and J 0 bases, leaving 8 bases between the germline ends. As DNA, the CDR3 is TGTGCCAGCAGTTTATTTTGGGGGAGCACAGATACGCAGTATTTT. Translated, it gives CASSLFWGSTDTQYF.

The table lists this clonotype with a few counts. This chain uses TRBV2 with TRBJ1-6; D unresolved. The V end lost 3 bases, the J end lost 4 bases, and 4 bases lay between the germline ends. CDR1 is SNHLY and CDR2 is FYNNEI in the germline V gene. The CDR3 is made up of 13 amino acids. The CDR3 loop is CASSEDYNSPLHF. CDR3 bases: TGTGCCAGCAGTGAGGATTATAATTCACCCCTCCACTTT.

This clonotype has a handful of counts. V gene TRBV10-3 combines with J gene TRBJ2-2; TRBD2 matches 8 bases. CDR1 is ENHRY, CDR2 SYGVKD, per germline. This CDR3 has 11 amino acids. V dropped 10 bases and J dropped 6; count of bases not matched to a gene: 1. The CDR3 loop is CATGGAGELFF. CDR3 bases: TGTGCCACCGGGGGGGCCGGGGAGCTGTTTTTT.

The table lists this clonotype with a few counts. The J gene is TRBJ2-6, the V gene TRBV10-2; 8 nucleotides agree with TRBD1. The CDR3 runs to 16 residues. CDR1 is WSHSY, CDR2 SAAADI, per germline. V dropped 4 bases and J dropped 2; count of bases not matched to a gene: 4. This chain's CDR3 is CASSGQGATGANVLTF. In DNA form, the CDR3 reads TGCGCCAGCAGTGGGCAGGGGGCGACTGGGGCCAACGTCCTGACTTTC.

This clonotype was counted many times. The CDR3 sequence is CSARGTGEDYGYTF. The DNA of the CDR3 is TGCAGTGCTAGGGGGACAGGGGAGGACTATGGCTACACCTTC. V is TRBV20-1 and J is TRBJ1-2; 10 bases fit TRBD1. This CDR3 has 14 residues. Germline V gives CDR1 DFQATT, CDR2 SNEGSKA (reference sequence). Unmatched junction bases numbered 4, after V lost 3 bases and J lost 3 bases.

Points on this clonotype: This could be a read error, since a much larger clone is one nucleotide away. The chain carries TRBV6-2 or TRBV6-3 and TRBJ1-1; D remains unclear. The V gene's germline CDR1 is MNHEY and CDR2 SVGEGT. The CDR3 length is 11 residues. CDR3 amino acids: CASLSSTEAFF. The CDR3 coding sequence is TGTGCCAGCCTTTCCAGCACTGAAGCCTTCTTT.

This clonotype was seen a handful of times. The genes are TRBV12-5 and TRBJ2-7; 8 bases are a match to TRBD1. The CDR3 is made up of 13 amino acids. Germline CDR1 and CDR2: LGHNT and FRNRAP. J was trimmed by 4 bases and V by 6 bases; bases with no gene match: 5. CDR3 nucleotides: TGTGCTAGTGGCCCCGACAGGGGTTACGAGCAGTACTTC. This encodes CASGPDRGYEQYF.

This clonotype showed up just once. For the CDR3, the DNA is TGCAGTGCTAGTTTCCAGGGGACCTATAATTCACCCCTCCACTTT. Protein sequence: CSASFQGTYNSPLHF. The chain combines TRBV20-1 with TRBJ1-6; maybe TRBD1 (6 bases). This CDR3 has 15 amino acids. Trimming cost V 3 bases and J 2 bases, with 11 bases left between them. Germline V gene lookup returns CDR1 DFQATT and CDR2 SNEGSKA (reference sequence).

This sequence joins TRBV29-1 and TRBJ2-7, with 9 bases that match TRBD1. CDR1 is SQVTM, CDR2 ANQGSEA, per germline. The CDR3 totals 13 residues. V lost 4 bases to trimming and J lost 3 bases; unmatched junction nucleotides: 4. CDR3 amino acids: CSVGTGAFYEQYF. The DNA of the CDR3 is TGCAGCGTTGGGACAGGGGCCTTCTACGAGCAGTACTTC.

This clonotype came up a few times. V is TRBV7-2 and J is TRBJ2-7; D uncertain. The CDR3 extends over 14 amino acids. Trimming pared 2 bases from V and 2 bases from J, leaving 10 bases between. The V gene's germline CDR1 is SGHTA and CDR2 FQGNSA. CDR3 sequence (DNA): TGTGCCAGCAGCTTATTGGGGTCTACCTACGAGCAGTACTTC. Translating gives CASSLLGSTYEQYF.

In this sample, this clonotype turned up many times. This chain joins TRBV29-1 and TRBJ1-2; D gene ambiguous. This CDR3 contains 9 residues. Trimming left V 6 bases short and J 6 bases short, with 5 bases between. The germline V gene has CDR1 SQVTM and CDR2 ANQGSEA. CDR3 DNA sequence: TGCAGCGTCAAGAATGGCTACACCTTC. Amino acids: CSVKNGYTF.

In this sample, this clonotype turned up many times. The chain carries TRBV4-2 and TRBJ1-4; the D is unclear. The CDR3 loop spans 15 amino acids. The germline V gene encodes CDR1 LGHNA and CDR2 YNFKEQ. V was clipped by 4 bases and J by 7 bases, with 16 bases between them. This CDR3 reads CASSLQREVGEKLFF. In DNA, the CDR3 is TGTGCCAGCAGCCTCCAGAGAGAAGTCGGTGAAAAACTGTTTTTT.

This clonotype was counted only a few times. The gene calls are TRBV2 and TRBJ2-5, with D perhaps TRBD1 (6 bases). V lost 6 bases and J lost 9, with 11 bases in between. Germline V gives CDR1 SNHLY, CDR2 FYNNEI. This CDR3 has 11 amino acids. CDR3 DNA: TGTGCCAGCAGGTCTAGGGGGTCCCAGTACTTC. It yields the protein CASRSRGSQYF.

There are a few counts of this clonotype. This chain uses TRBV10-3 with TRBJ2-3; 9 positions match TRBD2. Trimming cost V 0 bases and J 5 bases; bases outside gene matches: 9. Germline V gene data show CDR1 as ENHRY and CDR2 as SYGVKD. The CDR3 length is 17 residues. The CDR3 loop is CAISESPAGGPGDTQYF. In nucleotides, the CDR3 is TGTGCCATCAGTGAGTCGCCCGCGGGAGGGCCCGGAGATACGCAGTATTTT.

Notes on this clonotype: A single base separates this from a much larger clone, so it may be a read error. The V and J genes are TRBV6-6 and TRBJ2-1, with a weak D call TRBD2 (7 bases). The V gene's germline CDR1 is MNHNY and CDR2 SVGAGI (reference sequence). The CDR3 length is 11 residues. CDR3 bases: TGTGCCAGCAGTAAAGGGGGGGAGCAGCTCTTC. Translated: CASSKGGEQLF.

This clonotype was seen more than once but under ten times. The chain combines TRBV5-4 with TRBJ1-2; possible D gene TRBD1, 5 bases. The CDR3 is 13 amino acids. V lost 10 bases and J 2 bases, leaving 15 bases between the germline ends. CDR1 and CDR2 from the germline V gene are SGHNT and YYREEE (reference sequence). CDR3 sequence (DNA): TGTGCCTCCGGGGGGGAGAAGAACTATGGCTACACCTTC. As protein: CASGGEKNYGYTF.

V usage is TRBV7-9 and J usage is TRBJ1-4, with D unresolved. The CDR3 length is 15 residues. The V end was cut by 1 base, the J end by 0 bases, with 6 bases between. Germline V CDR1 and CDR2: SEHNR, FQNEAQ (reference sequence). Written as DNA, the CDR3 is TGTGCCAGCAGCTTAGGAGGCCCAACTAATGAAAAACTGTTTTTT. This sequence encodes CASSLGGPTNEKLFF.

This clonotype was picked up many times. The chain is built from TRBV6-2 or TRBV6-3 and TRBJ2-2; the D gene is possibly TRBD2 (5 bases). V lost 2 bases and J 7 bases, leaving 23 bases between the germline ends. The CDR3 loop spans 18 amino acids. The germline V gene has CDR1 MNHEY and CDR2 SVGEGT. In nucleotides, the CDR3 is TGTGCCAGCAGTTACCCCAACCTGCGGGCACGCGCAAACGGGGAGCTGTTTTTT. Its translation: CASSYPNLRARANGELFF.

This clonotype was observed a few times. This chain connects TRBV10-3 to TRBJ2-2, with D perhaps TRBD2 (6 bases). Germline CDR1 ENHRY, CDR2 SYGVKD. CDR3 length equals 15 residues. V gave up 2 bases and J gave up 4 bases, with 11 bases separating them. CDR3 in amino acids: CAISEGSAGTGELFF. The CDR3 DNA sequence: TGTGCCATCAGTGAGGGGTCAGCGGGCACCGGGGAGCTGTTTTTT.

The CDR3: CASSENRGFERNTEAFF. The CDR3 DNA sequence: TGTGCCAGCAGTGAAAATAGGGGATTTGAGAGAAACACTGAAGCTTTCTTT. V gene TRBV27 combines with J gene TRBJ1-1; maybe TRBD1 (5 bases). The CDR3 extends over 17 amino acids. Looked up from germline, CDR1 is MNHEY and CDR2 is SMNVEV (reference sequence). V was pared by 5 bases and J by 2 bases, with 21 bases between.

In its sample, this clonotype was seen many times. The chain combines TRBV2 with TRBJ2-7; 7 positions match TRBD2. After removal of 6 bases from V and 1 base from J, the junction contained 6 bases not matched to a gene. CDR1 and CDR2 (germline): SNHLY, FYNNEI. There are 14 residues in the CDR3. CDR3 DNA: TGTGCCAGCAGCGCCGGGACTACTTCCTACGAGCAGTACTTC. Protein: CASSAGTTSYEQYF.

This clonotype showed up just a few times. V usage is TRBV7-2 and J usage is TRBJ2-7; no reliable D call. V shed 0 bases and J shed 5 bases, with 8 bases lying between them. Germline V lookup: CDR1 SGHTA, CDR2 FQGNSA. This CDR3 has 13 amino acids. CDR3 amino acids: CASSLAPPHEQYF. The CDR3 nucleotides read TGTGCCAGCAGCTTAGCCCCCCCCCACGAGCAGTACTTC.

This clonotype was found many times. The rearrangement links TRBV2 to TRBJ2-1; 7 nucleotides agree with TRBD1. Germline V CDR1 and CDR2: SNHLY, FYNNEI. V shed 7 bases, J shed 2 bases, and the junction held 5 bases outside the gene matches. The CDR3 spans 14 residues. As DNA, the CDR3 is TGTGCCAGCATCCGGGACAGCCCCTACAATGAGCAGTTCTTC. Its translation is CASIRDSPYNEQFF.

This clonotype was detected many times. The genes are TRBV18 and TRBJ2-1; TRBD2 agrees at 8 bases. In germline, CDR1 is KGHSH, CDR2 LQKENI. The CDR3 length is 17 residues. Trimming took 0 bases from V and 2 from J; bases not matched to a gene: 6. The CDR3 protein is CASSPPIGGAAYNEQFF. The CDR3 nucleotides read TGTGCCAGCTCACCACCGATCGGGGGGGCCGCCTACAATGAGCAGTTCTTC.

This clonotype was observed at least ten times. The chain employs TRBV19 and TRBJ1-5; D might be TRBD1 (5 bases). Trimming shortened V by 2 bases and J by 6 bases, and 14 bases separated the two germline ends. Germline V gene data show CDR1 as LNHDA and CDR2 as SQIVND (reference sequence). The CDR3 spans 15 residues. In nucleotides, the CDR3 is TGTGCCAGTAGTATACGGGACCGGGGACGTCAGCCCCAGCATTTT. Translated: CASSIRDRGRQPQHF.